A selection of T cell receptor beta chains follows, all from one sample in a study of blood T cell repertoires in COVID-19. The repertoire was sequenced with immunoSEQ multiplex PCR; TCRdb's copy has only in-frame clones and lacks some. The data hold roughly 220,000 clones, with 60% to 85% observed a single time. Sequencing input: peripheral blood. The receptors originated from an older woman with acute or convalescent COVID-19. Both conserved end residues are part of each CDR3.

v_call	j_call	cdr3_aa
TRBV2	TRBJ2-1	CASRWDRAGNEQFF
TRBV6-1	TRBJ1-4	CASSEDTGGAAANEKLFF
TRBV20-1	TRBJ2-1	CSATPANEQFF
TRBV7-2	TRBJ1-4	CASSPNIGTPTNEKLFF
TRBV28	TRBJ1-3	CASSQGLGNTIYF
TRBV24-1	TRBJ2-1	CATSDPTGERNEQFF
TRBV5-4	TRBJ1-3	CASSAGGNSGNTIYF
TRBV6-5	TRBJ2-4	CASRRDRGDIQYF
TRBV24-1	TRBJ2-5	CATSDYGQSQETQYF
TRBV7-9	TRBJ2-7	CASSFKTGDYEQYF
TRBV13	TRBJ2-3	CASTHNSGRAGDTQYF
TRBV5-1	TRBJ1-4	CASSFQTGGGEKLFF
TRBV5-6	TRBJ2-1	CASSLGDYKQFF
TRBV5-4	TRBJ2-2	CASSFGSGRLTGELFF